Sequencing of this TCR beta chain was carried out in a study of CD8+CD57+ T cells in acquired aplastic anemia. This clonotype was counted at least ten times. Both TCR beta VDJ combination and CDR3 sequence profiling were carried out. Genomic DNA was the template for this profiling. A single record per CDR3 protein comes from TCRdb applying MiXCR to the reads. This sample has approximately 470,000 distinct CDR3 sequences, with approximately 32% found just once. For sequencing, patients were chosen who had shown expansion of CD8+CD57+ cells by flow cytometry. CDR1 and CDR2 from the germline V gene are SGHRS and YFSETQ. The germline V and J ends were trimmed by 3 bases and 5 bases, with 21 bases remaining between them. The CDR3 has 16 amino acids.

The sample was sorted CD4+, CD8+, or CD8+CD57+ T cells (not recorded which) from PBMCs. The origin of this receptor is a human donor with aplastic anemia. This chain connects TRBV5-1 to TRBJ2-7; D is ambiguous. The CDR3 coding sequence is TGCGCCAGCAGCTCGGCGACGACAACCTTAGTCCACGAGCAGTACTTC. Translating gives CASSSATTTLVHEQYF.